Below, one T cell receptor (beta chain) is given with its context. This sample was included in a study of CD8+ T cells in alopecia areata. Following extraction, RNA underwent reverse transcription to cDNA, which served as the sequencing template. Sequenced by immunoSEQ multiplex PCR; TCRdb stores in-frame clones only, minus some. Of about 250,000 clones in the sample, about two thirds are singletons; the top ten hold about 1.3%. The CDR3 loop spans 14 amino acids. V gave up 1 base and J gave up 6 bases, with 7 bases separating them. From germline, CDR1 is SGHTA and CDR2 FQGTGA. Sampling of alopecia areata patients yielded lesional scalp punch biopsies as well as peripheral blood. Both CD4+ and CD8+ T cells were separated by sorting PBMCs.

The sequencing here drew on CD4+ T cells sorted from blood, taken at week 0. This chain connects TRBV7-3 to TRBJ1-6; tentatively, D is TRBD1 (5 bases). The sequence was obtained from a human donor with alopecia areata. CDR3 sequence (DNA): TGTGCCAGCAGCTTAAGAGGGGTTAATTCACCCCTCCACTTT. Protein product: CASSLRGVNSPLHF.